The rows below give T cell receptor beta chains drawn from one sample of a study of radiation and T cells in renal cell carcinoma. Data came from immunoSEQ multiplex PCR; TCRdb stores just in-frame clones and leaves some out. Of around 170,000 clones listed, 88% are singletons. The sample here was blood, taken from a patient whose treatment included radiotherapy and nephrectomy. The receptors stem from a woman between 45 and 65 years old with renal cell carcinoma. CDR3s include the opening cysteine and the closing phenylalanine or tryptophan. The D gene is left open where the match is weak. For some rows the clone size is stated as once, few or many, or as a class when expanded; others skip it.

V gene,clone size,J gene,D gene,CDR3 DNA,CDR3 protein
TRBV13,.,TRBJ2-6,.,TGTGCCAGCAGCTTTGGTTCCGGGGCCAACGTCCTGACTTTC,CASSFGSGANVLTF
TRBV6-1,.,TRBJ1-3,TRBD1,TGTGCCAGCAGTGAAAAACGGGACAGGATCCGAAACACCATATATTTT,CASSEKRDRIRNTIYF
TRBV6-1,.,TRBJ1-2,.,TGTGCCAGCAGTGAAGCGTTTGGGGGGCGGAGGGGCTACACCTTC,CASSEAFGGRRGYTF
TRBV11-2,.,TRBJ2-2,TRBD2,TGTGCCAGCAGCTTAGCGGCTAGCGGGGTTTCCACCGGGGAGCTGTTTTTT,CASSLAASGVSTGELFF
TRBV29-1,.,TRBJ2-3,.,TGCAGCGTTGAAGCAGTTAGTACAGATACGCAGTATTTT,CSVEAVSTDTQYF
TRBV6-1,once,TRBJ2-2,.,TGTGCCAGCACCATAAACGGGGCTGACGGGGAGCTGTTTTTT,CASTINGADGELFF
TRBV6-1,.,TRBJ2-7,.,TGTGCCGGCCAGAGGGAGATGAGCTCCTACGAGCAGTACTTC,CAGQREMSSYEQYF
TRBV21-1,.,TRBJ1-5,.,TGTGCCAGCAGCAAAGATAACAGAAATAGCAATCAGCCCCAGCATTTT,CASSKDNRNSNQPQHF
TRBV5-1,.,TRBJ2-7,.,TGCGCCAGCAGCTTGGAACAGGGAAACTACGAGCAGTACTTC,CASSLEQGNYEQYF
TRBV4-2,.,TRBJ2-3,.,TGTGCCAGCAGCCAAGGCGCGGGAAGGGTAGATACGCAGTATTTT,CASSQGAGRVDTQYF
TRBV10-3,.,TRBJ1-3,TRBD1,TGTGCCATCAGTGCAGGACAGGTAGACGGAAACACCATATATTTT,CAISAGQVDGNTIYF
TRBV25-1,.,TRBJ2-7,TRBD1,TGTGCCAGCAGTGAATGGAAGGGGGCGCGAAACGAGCAGTACTTC,CASSEWKGARNEQYF
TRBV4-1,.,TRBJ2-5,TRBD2,TGCGCCAGCAGCCCCCCGGGTAGCGGGGTTAAAGAGACCCAGTACTTC,CASSPPGSGVKETQYF
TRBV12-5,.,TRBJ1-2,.,TGTGCTAGTGGTTTGGTACTAAGTGTTAGGGGGGACTATGGCTACACCTTC,CASGLVLSVRGDYGYTF
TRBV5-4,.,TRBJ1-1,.,TGTGCCAGCACCTCCGGGGGGGGAGACACTGAAGCTTTCTTT,CASTSGGGDTEAFF
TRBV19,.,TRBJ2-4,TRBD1,TGTGCCAGTAGTATTAGGCAGGGGGATATGGACATTCAGTACTTC,CASSIRQGDMDIQYF
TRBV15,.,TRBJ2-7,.,TGTGCCACCAGCAGAGTGCAGGGGCCTGGCGAGCAGTACTTC,CATSRVQGPGEQYF
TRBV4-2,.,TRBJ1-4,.,TGTGCCAGCAGCTCCTCGGACTTGGCGGAAAAACTGTTTTTT,CASSSSDLAEKLFF
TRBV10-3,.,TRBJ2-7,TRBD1,TGTGCCATCAGTGAACGACAGGGACCCTACGAGCAGTACTTC,CAISERQGPYEQYF
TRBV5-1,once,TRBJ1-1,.,TGCGCCAGCAGTTTGGGGTATGCGGGATACAACACTGAAGCTTTCTTT,CASSLGYAGYNTEAFF
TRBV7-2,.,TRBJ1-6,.,TGTGCCAGCAGCTTAGCAGGGGATCATTCACCCCTCCACTTT,CASSLAGDHSPLHF
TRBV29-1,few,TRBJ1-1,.,TGCAGCGTTGGACCCACGGGCGGACCAAGCGCTTTCTTT,CSVGPTGGPSAFF
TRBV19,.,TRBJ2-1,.,TGTGCCAGTAGTCCCAGAAGAGGGTCCAGCTCCTACAATGAGCAGTTCTTC,CASSPRRGSSSYNEQFF
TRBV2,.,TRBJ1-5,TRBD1,TGTGCCAGCAGTGCACTTCACAGGGGAACGCAGCCCCAGCATTTT,CASSALHRGTQPQHF
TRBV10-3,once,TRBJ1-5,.,TGTGCCATCCACTCGGGGTTTTCCAATCAGCCCCAGCATTTT,CAIHSGFSNQPQHF
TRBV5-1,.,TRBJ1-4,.,TGCGCCAGCAGGGCCGACAGAAATGAAAAACTGTTTTTT,CASRADRNEKLFF
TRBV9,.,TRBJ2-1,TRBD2,TGTGCCAGCAGCGATGGTGCCGGGACTAGCGGGGGAATGGGTCGGGCGGAGCAGTTCTTC,CASSDGAGTSGGMGRAEQFF
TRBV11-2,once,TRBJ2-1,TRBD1,TGTGCCAGCAGCAGAGGACAGGGGGACTACAATGAGCAGTTCTTC,CASSRGQGDYNEQFF
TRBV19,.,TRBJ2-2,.,TGTGCCAGTAAAGCGAGTGGCGCGGGCACCGGGGAGCTGTTTTTT,CASKASGAGTGELFF
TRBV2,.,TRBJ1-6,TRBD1,TGTGCCAGCATCCGACAGGGCTTAAGTTCACCCCTCCACTTT,CASIRQGLSSPLHF
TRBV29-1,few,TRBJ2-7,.,TGCAGCGTCTCACTTCGCCTGGCCTCCTACGAGCAGTACTTC,CSVSLRLASYEQYF
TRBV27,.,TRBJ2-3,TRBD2,TGTGCCAGCAGTTTATTTTGGGGTGGAGCGGGGGCGGTGGATACGCAGTATTTT,CASSLFWGGAGAVDTQYF
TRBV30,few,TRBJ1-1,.,TGTGCCCACACGAGAGGGATGCCGAGCACTGAAGCTTTCTTT,CAHTRGMPSTEAFF
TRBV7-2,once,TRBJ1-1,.,TGTGCCAGCAGCTTAGAGCTAGGTTTCTACACTGAAGCTTTCTTT,CASSLELGFYTEAFF
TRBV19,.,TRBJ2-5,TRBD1,TGTGCCAGTAAGGGACAGGCGGGCGGAGAGACCCAGTACTTC,CASKGQAGGETQYF
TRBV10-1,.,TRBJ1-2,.,TGCGCCAGCAGTGAACAGGTTAACTATGGCTACACCTTC,CASSEQVNYGYTF